What follows are 22 T cell receptor beta chains derived from one specimen sequenced in a study of shared T cell receptors in the human thymus. The table came from immunoSEQ multiplex PCR; TCRdb's copy has only in-frame clones and leaves some out. The repertoire holds approximately 760,000 clones, with over 75% as singletons. The data also belong to a second study, concerning human thymus T cells.

The source material was thymocytes. These receptors originate from a girl under two years old with a congenital heart defect.

This clone was seen a handful of times. The chain combines TRBV5-1 with TRBJ1-2; 7 bases agree with TRBD1. The junction had 5 bases not matched to a gene; V was cut back by 3 bases and J by 6 bases. CDR1 SGHRS and CDR2 YFSETQ come from the germline V gene. This CDR3 has 13 residues. Written as DNA, the CDR3 is TGCGCCAGCAGCTACGACAGGGACAATGGCTACACCTTC. Its translation: CASSYDRDNGYTF.

The rearrangement uses TRBV15 and TRBJ1-1, with D possibly being TRBD1 (6 bases). The CDR3 runs 18 residues. Germline values: CDR1 LNHNV, CDR2 YYDKDF (reference sequence). The ends were cut back, 3 bases at V and 5 bases at J, with 25 bases in the middle. Written as DNA, the CDR3 is TGTGCCACCAGCAGGGCTGGACAGCGGCCCTATTCGAGGACTGAAGCTTTCTTT. This sequence encodes CATSRAGQRPYSRTEAFF.

Written as DNA, the CDR3 is TGTGCCAGCAGCTTGGGTAGACAGGGGGCGAGAGAGACCCAGTACTTC. This sequence encodes CASSLGRQGARETQYF. This chain joins TRBV5-4 and TRBJ2-5, with TRBD1 identical over 10 bases. Germline trimming cut 0 bases from V and 4 bases from J; bases unmatched to any gene: 6. Looked up from germline, CDR1 is SGHNT and CDR2 is YYREEE (reference sequence). This CDR3 region has 16 residues.

Only a few counts were recorded for this clone. This chain joins TRBV28 and TRBJ1-2; D is possibly TRBD1 (5 bases). This CDR3 is built from 18 residues. Germline V gene data show CDR1 as MDHEN and CDR2 as SYDVKM. Trimming stripped 7 bases from V and 6 bases from J, with 30 bases between. Here the CDR3 reads CASTPWSVLGHKGDGYTF. In nucleotides, the CDR3 is TGTGCCAGCACCCCTTGGTCTGTTCTAGGACACAAGGGCGATGGCTACACCTTC.

The gene calls are TRBV18 and TRBJ1-3, with 7 bases lining up with TRBD1. Germline assignment: CDR1 KGHSH and CDR2 LQKENI. Trimming removed 6 bases from V and 0 bases from J; junction bases left unmatched: 20. CDR3 length equals 20 residues. The CDR3: CASSTGRDSGPSLSGNTIYF. The CDR3 bases are TGTGCCAGCTCCACCGGCAGGGACAGTGGACCCTCTCTCTCTGGAAACACCATATATTTT.

This chain links TRBV6-1 with TRBJ1-1; D perhaps matches TRBD1 (5 bases). Germline loops: CDR1 MNHNS, CDR2 SASEGT. V gave up 1 base and J gave up 3 bases, with 21 bases separating them. This CDR3 comprises 18 residues. CDR3 sequence: CASSEVPCGGDEDTEAFF. The CDR3 nucleotides are TGTGCCAGCAGTGAAGTCCCCTGCGGGGGGGATGAGGACACTGAAGCTTTCTTT.

On this clone: The CDR3 carries no conserved terminal phenylalanine or tryptophan, so it likely arises from a read error. It is unclear where the CDR3 begins or ends on the DNA, so no DNA is shown, and the CDR3 is as TCRdb lists it. This chain links TRBV11-2 with TRBJ1-1; TRBD1, the D gene given by the table, was not confirmed from the DNA. Germline V gene lookup returns CDR1 SGHAT and CDR2 FQNNGV. The CDR3 has 10 amino acids, counting both end residues. CDR3 in amino acids: CASSLVGIRP.

This clone was observed once. The chain uses TRBV27 and TRBJ2-3, with D possibly matching TRBD1 (6 bases). The CDR3 runs to 15 residues. Trimming cost V 6 bases and J 5 bases, with 18 bases left between them. Germline V gives CDR1 MNHEY, CDR2 SMNVEV (reference sequence). The CDR3 spells CASRLAGAAQDTQYF. DNA for the CDR3: TGTGCCAGCAGACTGGCAGGGGCCGCCCAAGATACGCAGTATTTT.

The genes are TRBV7-2 and TRBJ2-1; 12 bases align to TRBD2. Germline CDR1 reads SGHTA; CDR2 reads FQGNSA. Unmatched junction bases numbered 5, after V lost 5 bases and J lost 6 bases. CDR3 length: 15 amino acids. This CDR3 is CASSLTSGGTNEQFF. CDR3 in DNA: TGTGCCAGCAGCCTCACTAGCGGGGGGACCAATGAGCAGTTCTTC.

The chain is built from TRBV15 and TRBJ1-5, with 7 bases aligning to TRBD1. The CDR3 totals 17 residues. With V trimmed by 1 base and J by 6 bases, 12 bases remained unmatched. Looked up from germline, CDR1 is LNHNV and CDR2 is YYDKDF (reference sequence). CDR3 region: CATSRAVGQGGRQPQHF. The CDR3 DNA is TGTGCCACCAGCAGAGCGGTTGGGCAGGGGGGTCGTCAGCCCCAGCATTTT.

Written as DNA, the CDR3 is TGCGCCAGCAGCCAAAGGTCCAGGGGAGGGTATGAAAAACTGTTTTTT. It is translated as CASSQRSRGGYEKLFF. The chain is built from TRBV4-1 and TRBJ1-4; TRBD1 might be the D (6 bases). V shed 2 bases and J shed 6 bases, with 16 bases lying between them. CDR1 and CDR2 (germline): MGHRA, YSYEKL. This CDR3 contains 16 residues.

V gene TRBV7-9 combines with J gene TRBJ2-7; 9 bases match TRBD1. The CDR3 has 15 amino acids. Trimming took 3 bases from V and 1 from J; bases not matched to a gene: 4. Germline V CDR1 and CDR2: SEHNR, FQNEAQ (reference sequence). CDR3 coding DNA: TGTGCCAGCAGCTTTGGGACAGGGCCTTCCTACGAGCAGTACTTC. Translation: CASSFGTGPSYEQYF.

The chain is built from TRBV11-2 and TRBJ1-3, with D possibly matching TRBD1 (6 bases). From germline, CDR1 is SGHAT and CDR2 FQNNGV. This CDR3 contains 16 residues. Between the trimmed V and J ends, which lost 5 bases and 0 bases, there was a span of 14 bases. The CDR3 spells CASSNKTGSSGNTIYF. The CDR3 nucleotides read TGTGCCAGCAGCAATAAAACAGGGAGCTCTGGAAACACCATATATTTT.

The chain combines TRBV7-2 with TRBJ2-3, with 10 bases that match TRBD2. The germline CDR1 and CDR2 sequences are SGHTA and FQGNSA. Trimming at V came to 5 bases and at J to 3 bases, leaving 2 bases not matched to a gene. This CDR3 is 14 amino acids long. The CDR3 nucleotides read TGTGCCAGCAGCATTAGCGGGGGGACAGATACGCAGTATTTT. Amino acid sequence: CASSISGGTDTQYF.

The chain links TRBV27 to TRBJ1-2; the D gene is possibly TRBD1 (5 bases). Germline-derived CDR1 and CDR2 are MNHEY and SMNVEV (reference sequence). This CDR3 has 14 amino acids. V shed 6 bases and J shed 3 bases, with 14 bases lying between them. As DNA, the CDR3 is TGTGCCAGCAGGCCTATGGGGCCGGACTATGGCTACACCTTC. This codes for CASRPMGPDYGYTF.

The V call is TRBV5-1, the J call TRBJ2-3; D unclear. Germline values: CDR1 SGHRS, CDR2 YFSETQ. Trimming shortened V by 4 bases and J by 5 bases, and 8 bases separated the two germline ends. This CDR3 has 12 residues. The CDR3 DNA reads as TGCGCCAGCAGCGCAAGGAGAGATACGCAGTATTTT. As protein: CASSARRDTQYF.

The V call is TRBV29-1, the J call TRBJ2-7; TRBD1 is a possible D gene (6 bases). This CDR3 has 13 residues. Trimming left V 0 bases short and J 5 bases short, with 11 bases between. Germline CDR1 is SQVTM and CDR2 is ANQGSEA. CDR3 DNA: TGCAGCGTTGAAGACAAACAGGGCCACGAGCAGTACTTC. Translating it yields CSVEDKQGHEQYF.

The CDR3 nucleotides are TGTGCCAGCAGGACAACAGACGATCGGGAGACCCAGTACTTC. This encodes CASRTTDDRETQYF. The rearrangement joins TRBV5-4 to TRBJ2-5; the D is unclear. V shed 5 bases and J shed 5 bases, with 16 bases lying between them. Germline CDR1 and CDR2: SGHNT and YYREEE (reference sequence). This CDR3 comprises 14 residues.

This chain connects TRBV15 to TRBJ2-7; TRBD2 is a possible D gene (6 bases). Per germline, CDR1 LNHNV and CDR2 YYDKDF (reference sequence). V lost 3 bases, J lost 1 base, and 19 bases lay in between. This CDR3 region has 17 residues. The CDR3 reads CATSREWAGLVSYEQYF. The CDR3 DNA is TGTGCCACCAGCAGGGAATGGGCGGGACTGGTATCCTACGAGCAGTACTTC.

The genes are TRBV7-9 and TRBJ2-3; 9 bases are a match to TRBD1. Per germline, CDR1 SEHNR and CDR2 FQNEAQ (reference sequence). V dropped 4 bases and J dropped 2; count of bases not matched to a gene: 13. This CDR3 spans 18 amino acids. The CDR3 here is CASSSPSNYRGPTDTQYF. In nucleotides, the CDR3 is TGTGCCAGCAGCTCTCCTAGTAATTACAGGGGGCCCACAGATACGCAGTATTTT.

This chain uses TRBV28 with TRBJ2-2; TRBD1 agrees at 9 bases. Germline trimming cut 5 bases from V and 5 bases from J; bases unmatched to any gene: 9. The CDR3 is 16 amino acids. Germline values: CDR1 MDHEN, CDR2 SYDVKM. Here the CDR3 reads CASSLRQGEGTGELFF. CDR3 coding DNA: TGTGCCAGCAGTCTAAGACAGGGGGAAGGGACCGGGGAGCTGTTTTTT.

The J gene is TRBJ2-3, the V gene TRBV5-1; TRBD2 matches 7 bases. The CDR3 loop spans 15 amino acids. The ends lost 0 bases at V and 1 base at J; junction bases unmatched: 2. Germline V CDR1 and CDR2: SGHRS, YFSETQ. This CDR3 is CASSLAGRGTDTQYF. The CDR3 nucleotides read TGCGCCAGCAGCTTGGCTGGGAGGGGCACAGATACGCAGTATTTT. The variable domain in full, completed from reference TRBV5-1 and TRBJ2-3, reads KAGVTQTPRYLIKTRGQQVTLSCSPISGHRSVSWYQQTPGQGLQFLFEYFSETQRNKGNFPGRFSGRQFSNSRSEMNVSTLELGDSALYLCASSLAGRGTDTQYFGPGTRLTVL.